Shown below are 7 T cell receptor beta chains from a single sample sequenced in a study of T cell repertoires in enteric fever. TCRdb re-analysed the reads in MiXCR, keeping a single row per CDR3 protein. The top ten hold 18% of the sample, which has roughly 1,500 distinct CDR3 sequences, 30% to 40% seen once. What was sequenced was CCR7- CD38- CD4+ T cells from PBMCs. The receptors were gathered from a human donor with Salmonella enteric fever, either typhoid or paratyphoid (not recorded which).

This rearrangement joins TRBV15 to TRBJ1-4; tentative D call: TRBD1 (5 bases). The CDR3 is 14 residues long. The ends were cut back, 0 bases at V and 8 bases at J, with 10 bases in the middle. Germline V CDR1 and CDR2: LNHNV, YYDKDF (reference sequence). CDR3: CATSRDRAAEKLFF. DNA of the CDR3: TGTGCCACCAGCAGAGACAGGGCCGCGGAAAAACTGTTTTTT.

V usage is TRBV5-1 and J usage is TRBJ2-7; D may be TRBD1 or TRBD2 (5 bases each). Germline V lookup: CDR1 SGHRS, CDR2 YFSETQ. This CDR3 has 12 residues. Trimming cost V 5 bases and J 5 bases, with 11 bases left between them. The CDR3 DNA is TGCGCCAGCAGTGCCGGGACCGACGAGCAGTACTTC. Protein product: CASSAGTDEQYF.

Remarks on this clonotype: One base away lies a much larger clone, so this may be a sequencing read error. The chain employs TRBV9 and TRBJ2-3; D remains unclear. This CDR3 contains 12 residues. The germline V gene encodes CDR1 SGDLS and CDR2 YYNGEE. The CDR3 here is CASSSEPDTKYF. The CDR3 nucleotides read TGTGCCAGCAGCTCAGAGCCAGATACGAAGTATTTT.

This clonotype was seen a few times. The V gene is TRBV7-3, the J gene TRBJ2-4; weak D call: TRBD2 (5 bases). Germline V gene sequence: CDR1 SGHTA, CDR2 FQGTGA. CDR3 length equals 15 residues. Trimming pared 1 base from V and 4 bases from J, leaving 11 bases between. The CDR3 protein is CASSLMPSGKNIQYF. The CDR3 coding sequence is TGTGCCAGCAGCTTAATGCCCAGCGGTAAAAACATTCAGTACTTC.

This clonotype has more than one count but fewer than ten. As DNA, the CDR3 is TGCGCCAGCAGCTTACGTAGCGGGAGAAAATCCTCCTACAATGAGCAGTTCTTC. Translated, it gives CASSLRSGRKSSYNEQFF. The J gene is TRBJ2-1, the V gene TRBV5-1; 9 nucleotides match TRBD2. Germline loops: CDR1 SGHRS, CDR2 YFSETQ. CDR3 size: 18 residues. Trimming cost V 2 bases and J 0 bases; bases outside gene matches: 9.

The chain uses TRBV5-1 and TRBJ2-1; 7 nucleotides match TRBD1. The CDR3 contains 14 residues. Trimming took 4 bases from V and 5 from J; bases not matched to a gene: 6. Germline V gene data show CDR1 as SGHRS and CDR2 as YFSETQ. The CDR3 DNA is TGCGCCAGCAGCCCTGGACAGGCGGACAATGAGCAGTTCTTC. Protein sequence: CASSPGQADNEQFF.

V is TRBV7-9 and J is TRBJ2-5; 11 nucleotides match TRBD2. The length of the CDR3 is 15 residues. The germline V gene has CDR1 SEHNR and CDR2 FQNEAQ (reference sequence). The trim removed 4 bases at V and 4 bases at J, leaving 5 bases unmatched. CDR3 residues: CASSSTSGRRETQYF. In DNA, the CDR3 is TGTGCCAGCAGCTCTACTAGCGGGAGACGAGAGACCCAGTACTTC. The full variable domain, its missing parts supplied by reference TRBV7-9 and TRBJ2-5, is DTGVSQNPRHKITKRGQNVTFRCDPISEHNRLYWYRQTLGQGPEFLTYFQNEAQLEKSRLLSDRFSAERPKGSFSTLEIQRTEQGDSAMYLCASSSTSGRRETQYFGPGTRLLVL.